The T cell receptor beta chain described here comes from a study of control samples from healthy donors and cancer patients. V lost 2 bases and J lost 0; bases outside the gene matches: 6. This CDR3 spans 17 amino acids. Germline values: CDR1 MNHEY, CDR2 SVGEGT. Data came from immunoSEQ multiplex PCR; TCRdb stores just in-frame clones and leaves some out. The sample holds 160,000 or so clones, 90% to 95% seen once. The J gene is TRBJ2-7, the V gene TRBV6-2 or TRBV6-3; 11 bases match TRBD2. The TCR sequence derives from a man aged 55-75 years with colorectal cancer. The specimen was PBMCs. CDR3 DNA sequence: TGTGCCAGCAGTTACGGGCTAGCGGGGGGCTCCTCCTACGAGCAGTACTTC. This translates into CASSYGLAGGSSYEQYF.